The 30 T cell receptor beta chains in this list originate from one sample, sequenced in a study of blood T cell repertoires in COVID-19. Clones were sequenced by immunoSEQ multiplex PCR, and TCRdb holds only the in-frame ones, with some missing. This table has approximately 150,000 clones, 80% to 90% appearing once. Sequencing was performed on peripheral blood. These receptors were obtained from a woman aged 60-75 years with active COVID-19.

The chain employs TRBV10-2 and TRBJ2-5; D unclear. This CDR3 is built from 13 residues. The V and J ends lost 5 bases and 3 bases respectively, with 10 bases between them. CDR1 and CDR2 from the germline V gene are WSHSY and SAAADI. As DNA, the CDR3 is TGCGCCAGCAGTCCCCTGCGGAAAGAGACCCAGTACTTC. Its protein product is CASSPLRKETQYF.

The rearrangement joins TRBV7-7 to TRBJ1-1; weak D call: TRBD1 (6 bases). Germline assignment: CDR1 SSHAT and CDR2 FNYEAQ (reference sequence). The CDR3 has 15 amino acids. V was clipped by 5 bases and J by 6 bases, with 19 bases between them. CDR3 in DNA: TGTGCCAGCAGCAGGGGACAAGGGATAGAGGCTGAAGCTTTCTTT. Translation: CASSRGQGIEAEAFF.

This clone was picked up one time. This chain connects TRBV27 to TRBJ2-1; D may be TRBD1 (5 bases). CDR3 length: 15 amino acids. CDR1 is MNHEY, CDR2 SMNVEV, per germline (reference sequence). Trimming stripped 5 bases from V and 13 bases from J, with 24 bases between. CDR3 nucleotides: TGTGCCAGCAGTACCAGGGATCGTCTTCGCCCTCAACAGTTCTTC. Its protein product is CASSTRDRLRPQQFF.

The table lists this clone with a few counts. The chain uses TRBV7-2 and TRBJ2-3; 13 nucleotides match TRBD2. The CDR3 length is 15 residues. Germline lookup yields CDR1 SGHTA and CDR2 FQGNSA. The V segment lost 5 bases and the J segment 5 bases; nucleotides outside the gene matches: 4. CDR3 DNA: TGTGCCAGCAGCCCCACTAGCGGGAGGGGAGATACGCAGTATTTT. Translation gives CASSPTSGRGDTQYF. Full variable domain (rest looked up from reference TRBV7-2 and TRBJ2-3): GAGVSQSPSNKVTEKGKDVELRCDPISGHTALYWYRQSLGQGLEFLIYFQGNSAPDKSGLPSDRFSAERTGGSVSTLTIQRTQQEDSAVYLCASSPTSGRGDTQYFGPGTRLTVL.

The rearrangement joins TRBV28 to TRBJ2-7; a possible D gene is TRBD1 (6 bases). The V and J ends lost 2 bases and 6 bases respectively, with 14 bases between them. Germline-derived CDR1 and CDR2 are MDHEN and SYDVKM. The CDR3 contains 14 residues. The CDR3 here is CASSLGQGSIEQYF. Written as DNA, the CDR3 is TGTGCCAGCAGTTTAGGGCAGGGGAGTATCGAGCAGTACTTC.

This rearrangement joins TRBV6-2 or TRBV6-3 to TRBJ1-5; 8 bases are a match to TRBD1. Germline V gives CDR1 MNHEY, CDR2 SVGEGT. V was pared by 6 bases and J by 4 bases, with 5 bases of the junction left unmatched. The CDR3 sequence is 14 residues long. Written as DNA, the CDR3 is TGTGCCAGCAGCCCTAACAGGGGGAATCAGCCCCAGCATTTT. It yields the protein CASSPNRGNQPQHF.

The CDR3 here is CASSLQGEVQPQHF. The CDR3 bases are TGTGCCAGCAGTTTACAGGGCGAGGTTCAGCCCCAGCATTTT. The rearrangement joins TRBV28 to TRBJ1-5, with D possibly being TRBD1 (5 bases). The CDR3 contains 14 residues. Trimming pared 2 bases from V and 6 bases from J, leaving 11 bases between. Germline V gene sequence: CDR1 MDHEN, CDR2 SYDVKM.

J is TRBJ1-2 and V is TRBV15, with 10 positions matching TRBD1. The CDR3 totals 17 residues. V shed 0 bases and J 6 bases; nucleotides not matched to a gene: 10. Germline V CDR1 and CDR2: LNHNV, YYDKDF (reference sequence). Written as DNA, the CDR3 is TGTGCCACCAGCAGAGATCAATTAGGGACAGGGGTAAATGGCTACACCTTC. Protein product: CATSRDQLGTGVNGYTF.

The chain recombines TRBV28 with TRBJ2-1, with 12 bases aligning to TRBD2. CDR1 and CDR2 (germline): MDHEN, SYDVKM. V shed 9 bases and J 6 bases; nucleotides not matched to a gene: 12. This CDR3 comprises 16 residues. This chain's CDR3 is CASRALLAGGPNEQFF. DNA of the CDR3: TGTGCCAGTCGAGCGTTACTAGCGGGAGGCCCCAATGAGCAGTTCTTC.

The V call is TRBV19, the J call TRBJ2-1; 7 bases agree with TRBD2. V lost 5 bases, J lost 0 bases, and 10 bases stayed unmatched. The CDR3 is 17 amino acids. Germline V gene sequence: CDR1 LNHDA, CDR2 SQIVND (reference sequence). CDR3 sequence: CASSLFSGQSSYNEQFF. The CDR3 coding sequence is TGTGCCAGTAGTTTATTTAGCGGGCAGAGCTCCTACAATGAGCAGTTCTTC.

This chain joins TRBV29-1 and TRBJ2-7; 10 bases fit TRBD1. Germline-derived CDR1 and CDR2 are SQVTM and ANQGSEA. The CDR3 has 15 residues. The ends lost 1 base at V and 2 bases at J; junction bases unmatched: 5. CDR3 region: CSVEGTGGFAYEQYF. CDR3 DNA sequence: TGCAGCGTTGAAGGGACAGGGGGATTTGCCTACGAGCAGTACTTC.

The rearrangement links TRBV7-2 to TRBJ1-2; D not resolved. Per the germline V gene, CDR1 is SGHTA and CDR2 is FQGNSA. The CDR3 extends over 12 amino acids. Trimming took 5 bases from V and 3 from J, leaving 7 bases between them. Here the CDR3 reads CASSPGDYGYTF. The CDR3, as DNA: TGTGCCAGCAGCCCCGGGGACTATGGCTACACCTTC.

The chain couples TRBV4-1 to TRBJ1-1, with 9 bases that match TRBD1. Germline lookup yields CDR1 MGHRA and CDR2 YSYEKL. V lost 1 base, J lost 9 bases, and 9 bases stayed unmatched. This CDR3 is 15 amino acids long. In nucleotides, the CDR3 is TGCGCCAGCAGCCAAGGGTGGGGACAGGGCTTGAAAGCTTTCTTT. The encoded protein is CASSQGWGQGLKAFF.

V is TRBV7-2 and J is TRBJ1-1; 8 bases agree with TRBD1. Germline trimming cut 5 bases from V and 0 bases from J; bases unmatched to any gene: 8. The CDR3 runs to 16 residues. Germline loops: CDR1 SGHTA, CDR2 FQGNSA. CDR3 nucleotide sequence: TGTGCCAGCAGCCAGACAGGGGTTGGAGTGAACACTGAAGCTTTCTTT. Its translation is CASSQTGVGVNTEAFF.

The chain employs TRBV6-5 and TRBJ1-5; TRBD1 is a possible D gene (5 bases). The germline V gene has CDR1 MNHEY and CDR2 SVGAGI. Trimming took off 8 bases at V and 13 bases at J, with 18 bases between the two ends. This CDR3 has 12 amino acids. The CDR3 DNA follows: TGTGCCAGCCGCCAAATCGCGGGGGGGCAGCATTTT. Its translation: CASRQIAGGQHF.

This clone was seen a single time. The CDR3 here is CASSPLLSGHGELFF. In DNA, the CDR3 is TGTGCCAGCAGCCCTCTTCTGAGCGGCCACGGGGAGCTGTTTTTT. The chain employs TRBV28 and TRBJ2-2; maybe TRBD2 (5 bases). There are 15 residues in the CDR3. The germline V and J ends were trimmed by 6 bases and 7 bases, with 18 bases remaining between them. CDR1 is MDHEN and CDR2 is SYDVKM in the germline V gene.

The chain joins TRBV6-6 to TRBJ2-3, with 9 nucleotides matching TRBD2. The ends lost 7 bases at V and 4 bases at J; junction bases unmatched: 9. Germline V lookup: CDR1 MNHNY, CDR2 SVGAGI (reference sequence). The CDR3 runs to 15 residues. CDR3 nucleotide sequence: TGTGCCAGCAACCCGCGGGAGGGCCGGGCAGATACGCAGTATTTT. It specifies CASNPREGRADTQYF.

The chain combines TRBV7-8 with TRBJ1-1; 9 nucleotides agree with TRBD1. The V gene's germline CDR1 is SGHVS and CDR2 FQNEAQ. V was pared by 4 bases and J by 1 base, with 4 bases of the junction left unmatched. CDR3 size: 15 residues. The DNA for the CDR3 is TGTGCCAGCAGCTCGGACAGGGGTCAGAACACTGAAGCTTTCTTT. It encodes CASSSDRGQNTEAFF.

The chain combines TRBV19 with TRBJ2-4, with D tentatively TRBD2 (6 bases). The V end lost 3 bases, the J end lost 0 bases, and 15 bases lay between the germline ends. The germline gives CDR1 LNHDA, CDR2 SQIVND (reference sequence). The CDR3 extends over 17 amino acids. The DNA for the CDR3 is TGTGCCAGTAGTATCCTCGGGGGTCCCCAAGCCAAAAACATTCAGTACTTC. It codes for CASSILGGPQAKNIQYF.

This clone was seen a single time. The CDR3 bases are TGTGCCAGCTCTACGACAGGTCGCTCTGGGGCCAACGTCCTGACTTTC. Translating it yields CASSTTGRSGANVLTF. The chain is built from TRBV18 and TRBJ2-6; D is perhaps TRBD1 (6 bases). From germline, CDR1 is KGHSH and CDR2 LQKENI. The ends were cut back, 6 bases at V and 0 bases at J, with 12 bases in the middle. This CDR3 comprises 16 residues.

The V and J genes are TRBV10-3 and TRBJ2-5; 14 positions agree with TRBD2. This CDR3 comprises 16 residues. The V gene end was trimmed by 4 bases and the J gene end by 5 bases; junction bases not matched to a gene: 6. The V gene's germline CDR1 is ENHRY and CDR2 SYGVKD. The CDR3 is CAISGKGLAGVETQYF. Written as DNA, the CDR3 is TGTGCCATCAGTGGCAAGGGACTAGCGGGAGTTGAGACCCAGTACTTC.

This clone came up a few times. The chain carries TRBV18 and TRBJ2-1, with D possibly matching TRBD2 (5 bases). CDR3 length: 16 amino acids. V was pared by 1 base and J by 2 bases, with 12 bases between. CDR1 is KGHSH, CDR2 LQKENI, per germline. CDR3 nucleotide sequence: TGTGCCAGCTCACCACAAGTCGGGATAGCCTACAATGAGCAGTTCTTC. Protein: CASSPQVGIAYNEQFF.

This chain joins TRBV7-8 and TRBJ2-7; TRBD2 aligns across 7 bases. V lost 5 bases and J lost 2; bases outside the gene matches: 15. The CDR3 runs 17 residues. The germline gives CDR1 SGHVS, CDR2 FQNEAQ. CDR3 residues: CASSLGFGTREPYEQYF. The CDR3 bases are TGTGCCAGCAGCCTGGGATTCGGGACGCGGGAGCCCTACGAGCAGTACTTC.

The V and J genes are TRBV30 and TRBJ2-7; TRBD1 might be the D (5 bases). Germline CDR1 and CDR2: GTSNPN and SVGIG (reference sequence). The V end lost 1 base, the J end lost 2 bases, and 12 bases lay between the germline ends. The CDR3 is 14 amino acids. CDR3 amino acids: CAWSARRGTYEQYF. For the CDR3, the DNA is TGTGCCTGGAGTGCGCGAAGGGGAACCTACGAGCAGTACTTC.

The CDR3 DNA reads as TGTGCCAGCAGCTTAGGACTAGGACAGGGGGCATATGAGCAGTTCTTC. Residues: CASSLGLGQGAYEQFF. The chain has TRBV13 and TRBJ2-1; 11 nucleotides line up with TRBD1. This CDR3 has 16 residues. The germline CDR1 and CDR2 sequences are PRHDT and FYEKMQ (reference sequence). Unmatched junction bases numbered 6, after V lost 0 bases and J lost 8 bases. The full variable domain, its missing parts supplied by reference TRBV13 and TRBJ2-1, is AAGVIQSPRHLIKEKRETATLKCYPIPRHDTVYWYQQGPGQDPQFLISFYEKMQSDKGSIPDRFSAQQFSDYHSELNMSSLELGDSALYFCASSLGLGQGAYEQFFGPGTRLTVL.

This sequence joins TRBV7-2 and TRBJ2-7; a possible D gene is TRBD1 (6 bases). This CDR3 is 13 amino acids long. Germline V CDR1 and CDR2: SGHTA, FQGNSA. Trimming removed 5 bases at V and 6 bases at J, with 14 bases between. CDR3 sequence reads: CASSRDTLSEQYF. The DNA of the CDR3 is TGTGCCAGCAGCAGGGACACCCTCAGCGAGCAGTACTTC.

The chain has TRBV6-2 or TRBV6-3 and TRBJ1-1; 8 bases fit TRBD1. After removal of 4 bases from V and 1 base from J, the junction contained 8 bases not matched to a gene. Germline V gives CDR1 MNHEY, CDR2 SVGEGT. The CDR3 is made up of 16 amino acids. In nucleotides, the CDR3 is TGTGCCAGCAGTTCCGGGACAGGCAGAAGGAACACTGAAGCTTTCTTT. This codes for CASSSGTGRRNTEAFF.

The rearrangement links TRBV5-8 to TRBJ2-1; 14 positions match TRBD2. This CDR3 has 15 residues. CDR1 and CDR2 (germline): SGHTS, YDEGEE. V gave up 5 bases and J gave up 9 bases; unmatched junction bases: 7. CDR3 amino acids: CASRRGLAGAGEQFF. CDR3 bases: TGTGCCAGCAGACGGGGACTAGCGGGAGCGGGTGAGCAGTTCTTC.

This clone has only a few counts. The chain combines TRBV7-9 with TRBJ1-1; the D is unclear. This CDR3 comprises 14 residues. Germline V CDR1 and CDR2: SEHNR, FQNEAQ (reference sequence). V was cut by 6 bases and J by 6 bases, with 17 bases left in between. The CDR3: CASRETEAKPEAFF. The CDR3 coding sequence is TGTGCCAGCAGGGAGACGGAAGCAAAACCTGAAGCTTTCTTT.

This chain uses TRBV19 with TRBJ1-1; possible D gene TRBD1, 5 bases. The length of the CDR3 is 14 residues. With 4 bases removed from V and 11 bases from J, the gap between germline ends came to 20 bases. Germline values: CDR1 LNHDA, CDR2 SQIVND (reference sequence). The CDR3 loop reads CASSRDSEAREAFF. Written as DNA, the CDR3 is TGTGCCAGTAGTAGGGACTCGGAGGCCCGGGAGGCTTTCTTT.